Following are 27 T cell receptor beta chains from one sample sequenced in a study of blood T cell repertoires in COVID-19. The protocol was immunoSEQ multiplex PCR, while the TCRdb copy is restricted to in-frame clones and leaves out a portion. This table has roughly 180,000 clones, roughly 80% appearing once. Sequenced material: PBMCs or T cells enriched from blood (not recorded which). The receptor set was obtained from a woman in her 40s with acute COVID-19.

CDR3 bases: TGTGCCTGGAGCCCACCGGACAGGGCGTACTATGGCTACACCTTC. The encoded protein is CAWSPPDRAYYGYTF. V gene TRBV30 combines with J gene TRBJ1-2; 8 bases line up with TRBD1. The CDR3 spans 15 residues. Germline V gene data show CDR1 as GTSNPN and CDR2 as SVGIG (reference sequence). V gave up 3 bases and J gave up 3 bases; unmatched junction bases: 9.

V gene TRBV5-1 combines with J gene TRBJ2-5; the match to TRBD1 covers 7 bases. The CDR3 spans 14 residues. Looked up from germline, CDR1 is SGHRS and CDR2 is YFSETQ. Trimming cost V 4 bases and J 1 base; bases outside gene matches: 4. CDR3 amino acids: CASSVDRVQETQYF. CDR3 DNA sequence: TGCGCCAGCAGCGTTGACAGGGTCCAAGAGACCCAGTACTTC.

V is TRBV5-6 and J is TRBJ1-1; 10 bases map to TRBD1. V gave up 3 bases and J gave up 4 bases; unmatched junction bases: 0. Germline CDR1 SGHDT, CDR2 YYEEEE. The CDR3 extends over 13 amino acids. The CDR3: CASSWDRGTEAFF. The CDR3 DNA sequence: TGTGCCAGCAGCTGGGACAGGGGCACTGAAGCTTTCTTT.

This clone appeared once. The genes are TRBV18 and TRBJ2-7; the D is unclear. Germline CDR1 reads KGHSH; CDR2 reads LQKENI. V lost 2 bases to trimming and J lost 4 bases, with 9 bases between them. The CDR3 is 13 amino acids. The CDR3 here is CASSPTGSYEQYF. In nucleotides, the CDR3 is TGTGCCAGCTCACCAACTGGTAGTTACGAGCAGTACTTC.

The chain carries TRBV2 and TRBJ1-2; 12 bases map to TRBD1. The CDR3 covers 16 residues. From germline, CDR1 is SNHLY and CDR2 FYNNEI. After removal of 7 bases from V and 4 bases from J, the junction contained 10 bases not matched to a gene. In DNA, the CDR3 is TGTGCCAGCACTGATGCTGGGACAGGGGGCGTCTATGGCTACACCTTC. Encoded protein: CASTDAGTGGVYGYTF. The entire variable domain, with the rest obtained from reference TRBV2 and TRBJ1-2, is as follows: EPEVTQTPSHQVTQMGQEVILRCVPISNHLYFYWYRQILGQKVEFLVSFYNNEISEKSEIFDDQFSVERPDGSNFTLKIRSTKLEDSAMYFCASTDAGTGGVYGYTFGSGTRLTVV.

The sample holds a few counts of this clone. The rearrangement uses TRBV16 and TRBJ1-2, with a possible D match to TRBD1 (5 bases). Germline CDR1 and CDR2: KGHSY and FQNENV. Trimming removed 2 bases from V and 3 bases from J, with 10 bases in between. CDR3 length equals 14 residues. The CDR3 loop reads CASSQARVDYGYTF. The CDR3 coding sequence is TGTGCCAGCAGCCAAGCCAGGGTTGACTATGGCTACACCTTC.

The chain uses TRBV9 and TRBJ2-1, with 11 bases matching TRBD2. This CDR3 is 15 amino acids long. V gave up 2 bases and J gave up 7 bases; unmatched junction bases: 5. In germline, CDR1 is SGDLS, CDR2 YYNGEE. In DNA, the CDR3 is TGTGCCAGCAGCGTGACTAGCGGGATGGGGAATGAGCAGTTCTTC. This translates into CASSVTSGMGNEQFF.

The chain carries TRBV2 and TRBJ1-2; 7 positions agree with TRBD1. The CDR3 runs to 14 residues. The V and J ends lost 1 base and 5 bases, in that order; junction bases with no gene match: 4. The germline V gene has CDR1 SNHLY and CDR2 FYNNEI. Here the CDR3 reads CASSEVDRRYGYTF. Here the CDR3 DNA reads TGTGCCAGCAGTGAAGTGGACAGGAGGTATGGCTACACCTTC.

V gene TRBV5-1 combines with J gene TRBJ1-6; 9 nucleotides match TRBD1. CDR1 SGHRS and CDR2 YFSETQ come from the germline V gene. This CDR3 contains 16 residues. The J segment lost 11 bases and the V segment lost 0 bases, leaving 9 bases of the junction unmatched. The DNA of the CDR3 is TGCGCCAGCAGCTTGGCCTCCCCGGACAGGGGACCACCCCTCCACTTT. It codes for CASSLASPDRGPPLHF.

This clone is medium-sized (0.01 to 0.1%) by share. The chain carries TRBV19 and TRBJ1-2; possibly TRBD1 for D (6 bases). This CDR3 contains 13 residues. V gave up 7 bases and J gave up 7 bases, with 16 bases separating them. Germline CDR1 and CDR2: LNHDA and SQIVND (reference sequence). CDR3 sequence (DNA): TGTGCCAGTATGGAACAGGGTGTAGTTGGCTACACCTTC. This gives the protein CASMEQGVVGYTF. Full variable domain (remainder filled in from reference TRBV19 and TRBJ1-2): DGGITQSPKYLFRKEGQNVTLSCEQNLNHDAMYWYRQDPGQGLRLIYYSQIVNDFQKGDIAEGYSVSREKKESFPLTVTSAQKNPTAFYLCASMEQGVVGYTFGSGTRLTVV.

In this sample, this clone turned up a few times. The chain is built from TRBV14 and TRBJ1-1; 7 bases are shared with TRBD1. The V and J ends lost 2 bases and 1 base, in that order; junction bases with no gene match: 7. Per germline, CDR1 SGHDN and CDR2 FVKESK. The CDR3 totals 16 residues. The CDR3, as DNA: TGTGCCAGCAGCCAATTCGCCCGACAGGGGAACACTGAAGCTTTCTTT. Its translation is CASSQFARQGNTEAFF.

The chain links TRBV2 to TRBJ1-1; perhaps TRBD1 as D (6 bases). This CDR3 region has 15 residues. Germline CDR1 and CDR2: SNHLY and FYNNEI. Trimming took 2 bases from V and 8 from J, leaving 18 bases between them. CDR3 sequence: CASSERGGLTLEAFF. In DNA form, the CDR3 reads TGTGCCAGCAGTGAACGGGGGGGCTTAACCCTCGAAGCTTTCTTT. Filled out from reference TRBV2 and TRBJ1-1, the complete variable domain reads EPEVTQTPSHQVTQMGQEVILRCVPISNHLYFYWYRQILGQKVEFLVSFYNNEISEKSEIFDDQFSVERPDGSNFTLKIRSTKLEDSAMYFCASSERGGLTLEAFFGQGTRLTVV.

V and J are TRBV5-1 and TRBJ2-3; 7 bases fit TRBD2. After removal of 4 bases from V and 7 bases from J, the junction contained 12 bases not matched to a gene. CDR3 length equals 15 residues. The germline V gene encodes CDR1 SGHRS and CDR2 YFSETQ. CDR3 residues: CASSEVAGLAHTQYF. CDR3 nucleotides: TGCGCCAGCAGCGAAGTAGCGGGTCTCGCCCATACGCAGTATTTT.

The chain employs TRBV7-9 and TRBJ2-1; D possibly corresponds to TRBD2 (5 bases). This CDR3 comprises 16 residues. Trimming shortened V by 1 base and J by 1 base, and 11 bases separated the two germline ends. From germline, CDR1 is SEHNR and CDR2 FQNEAQ (reference sequence). CDR3 DNA: TGTGCCAGCAGCTTAGGGGAGACCGGGTCCTACAATGAGCAGTTCTTC. Protein product: CASSLGETGSYNEQFF.

This clone showed up just once. The chain combines TRBV5-4 with TRBJ2-4; TRBD1 agrees at 8 bases. After removal of 2 bases from V and 9 bases from J, the junction contained 13 bases not matched to a gene. The CDR3 runs to 16 residues. Per germline, CDR1 SGHNT and CDR2 YYREEE (reference sequence). CDR3 sequence: CASSFSPTGEFVIQYF. CDR3 DNA: TGTGCCAGCAGCTTTAGTCCGACAGGGGAGTTTGTCATTCAGTACTTC.

The chain uses TRBV9 and TRBJ1-1; 7 nucleotides agree with TRBD1. CDR1 and CDR2 from the germline V gene are SGDLS and YYNGEE. The ends lost 4 bases at V and 4 bases at J; junction bases unmatched: 7. There are 14 residues in the CDR3. CDR3 residues: CASSPQGGGTEAFF. The CDR3 DNA reads TGTGCCAGCAGCCCCCAGGGGGGAGGCACTGAAGCTTTCTTT. Full variable domain (outside the CDR3, taken from reference TRBV9 and TRBJ1-1): DSGVTQTPKHLITATGQRVTLRCSPRSGDLSVYWYQQSLDQGLQFLIQYYNGEERAKGNILERFSAQQFPDLHSELNLSSLELGDSALYFCASSPQGGGTEAFFGQGTRLTVV.

This chain joins TRBV7-9 and TRBJ2-1; 9 bases agree with TRBD2. Germline values: CDR1 SEHNR, CDR2 FQNEAQ (reference sequence). V was pared by 4 bases and J by 5 bases, with 0 bases of the junction left unmatched. There are 13 residues in the CDR3. The CDR3 nucleotides read TGTGCCAGCAGCTCTAGCGGGAACAATGAGCAGTTCTTC. It specifies CASSSSGNNEQFF.

V gene TRBV3-1 (or the pseudogene TRBV3-2) combines with J gene TRBJ1-5; D is unresolved. The CDR3 totals 14 residues. CDR1 LGHDT and CDR2 YNNKEL come from the germline V gene (reference sequence). Trimming removed 4 bases from V and 0 bases from J, with 7 bases in between. In DNA, the CDR3 is TGTGCCAGCAGCCCTATCCATAGCAATCAGCCCCAGCATTTT. The encoded protein is CASSPIHSNQPQHF.

The V gene is TRBV5-1, the J gene TRBJ2-1; TRBD2 aligns across 13 bases. The CDR3 runs 14 residues. Germline loops: CDR1 SGHRS, CDR2 YFSETQ. V lost 5 bases, J lost 5 bases, and 1 base stayed unmatched. CDR3 DNA: TGCGCCAGCAGGGGACTAGCGGGACACAATGAGCAGTTCTTC. Residues: CASRGLAGHNEQFF.

The J gene is TRBJ2-1, the V gene TRBV2; TRBD2 might be the D (6 bases). Deletions cut 4 bases from V and 6 bases from J, with 13 bases between. Germline CDR1 is SNHLY and CDR2 is FYNNEI. The CDR3 runs 14 residues. For the CDR3, the DNA is TGTGCCAGCAGTGCCCCCGGGACTCCCAATGAGCAGTTCTTC. This translates into CASSAPGTPNEQFF.

This chain uses TRBV5-6 with TRBJ2-4; D is perhaps TRBD1 (6 bases). CDR1 and CDR2 (germline): SGHDT, YYEEEE. V gave up 3 bases and J gave up 7 bases, with 11 bases separating them. The CDR3 contains 13 residues. Written as DNA, the CDR3 is TGTGCCAGCAGCTCTGGGGGCGCGAACATTCAGTACTTC. This codes for CASSSGGANIQYF.

This chain links TRBV2 with TRBJ2-1, with 7 bases fitting TRBD2. Germline values: CDR1 SNHLY, CDR2 FYNNEI. The junction had 6 bases not matched to a gene; V was cut back by 7 bases and J by 9 bases. This CDR3 region has 12 residues. The chain's CDR3 is CASNSLAGEQFF. Here the CDR3 DNA reads TGTGCCAGCAACTCCTTAGCGGGTGAGCAGTTCTTC.

V usage is TRBV28 and J usage is TRBJ2-7, with D unclear. Deletions cut 1 base from V and 4 bases from J, with 8 bases between. Germline V lookup: CDR1 MDHEN, CDR2 SYDVKM. The CDR3 runs to 13 residues. The CDR3 nucleotides are TGTGCCAGCAGTTTATATCTAGGATACGAGCAGTACGTC. Its translation: CASSLYLGYEQYV.

The rearrangement links TRBV12-5 to TRBJ2-5; tentatively, D is TRBD2 (6 bases). Trimming took off 2 bases at V and 5 bases at J, with 18 bases between the two ends. The CDR3 length is 16 residues. CDR1 is LGHNT, CDR2 FRNRAP, per germline. CDR3 protein: CASGLRSEGFEETQYF. CDR3 sequence (DNA): TGTGCTAGTGGTTTGAGGTCGGAGGGATTCGAGGAGACCCAGTACTTC.

The chain combines TRBV6-5 with TRBJ1-3; 7 positions agree with TRBD1. CDR1 and CDR2 from the germline V gene are MNHEY and SVGAGI. This CDR3 spans 16 amino acids. The V gene end was trimmed by 4 bases and the J gene end by 0 bases; junction bases not matched to a gene: 6. CDR3 loop: CASSSDRVPSGNTIYF. In nucleotides, the CDR3 is TGTGCCAGCAGTTCTGACAGGGTTCCCTCTGGAAACACCATATATTTT.

The rearrangement links TRBV5-4 to TRBJ1-2; D gene uncertain. V gave up 0 bases and J gave up 0 bases, with 18 bases separating them. The germline V gene has CDR1 SGHNT and CDR2 YYREEE (reference sequence). This CDR3 spans 18 amino acids. The CDR3, as DNA: TGTGCCAGCAGCTTGGATCAAACTTCTATCCTAACTAACTATGGCTACACCTTC. Residues: CASSLDQTSILTNYGYTF. Together with reference TRBV5-4 and TRBJ1-2, the CDR3 gives the full variable domain: ETGVTQSPTHLIKTRGQQVTLRCSSQSGHNTVSWYQQALGQGPQFIFQYYREEENGRGNFPPRFSGLQFPNYSSELNVNALELDDSALYLCASSLDQTSILTNYGYTFGSGTRLTVV.

V is TRBV30 and J is TRBJ2-1, with D unresolved. V was trimmed by 1 base and J by 9 bases, leaving 4 bases between them. The germline V gene encodes CDR1 GTSNPN and CDR2 SVGIG (reference sequence). This CDR3 region has 10 residues. The CDR3 region is CAWSDREQFF. DNA for the CDR3: TGTGCCTGGAGTGATCGTGAGCAGTTCTTC.